Here is one T cell receptor (beta chain) with its context. This clone showed up just once. Its antigen remains undetermined. No base-level quality is on record; no much larger clone is a single base apart. The immunoSEQ Assay, a bias-controlled multiplex PCR, was used to amplify TCRbeta CDR3 regions from genomic DNA. The paper's processing steps were these. Nucleated cell counts per sample were estimated from amplification of reference gene primers within the assay. To quantify the absolute abundance of each unique TCRbeta CDR3 rearrangement, sequence reads were collapsed and filtered. For each sample, productive Simpson clonality was calculated as the square root of Simpson's diversity index across productive rearrangements. This immuneACCESS table, as held by TCRdb, lists in-frame sequences with V and J called but not all clones. Of the missing ones, under half trace to an unresolved V gene in checked studies; the others have no known cause. Clone size and V and J calls were adopted from that table, with D and trimming inferred from the DNA. The sample table lists 150,000 to 190,000 clones, roughly 85% of them with a count of one. The ten largest clones represent more than 7.5% of the sample.

This sample is drawn from a study of blood T cell repertoires in COVID-19 (dated by TCRdb to about 2020). In the study overall: Samples covering the acute and convalescent phases of COVID-19 were provided by collaborators in the United States, Italy and Spain. The material from the prospective study consisted of cDNA or gDNA derived from T cells, B-cell-depleted T cells, or PBMCs. Deeply sampled blood TCRbeta repertoires from subjects exposed to, actively infected with, or recovered from COVID-19 were included in the dataset. The repertoires were released in a freely available public database meant as a resource for research on the immune response to SARS-CoV-2. Samples came from the ongoing ImmuneRACE study (first 160 participants) plus 1,254 subjects from 6 global collaborators. Sample metadata almost always included a de-identified subject ID, COVID-19 status, age in years and sex. Where HLA class I and class II types were available, the types were taken from metadata supplied by the sample provider, not from assay-based typing. General findings and caveats noted by the study authors: Clinical and demographic metadata were provided uncurated, with the amount varying by source and participant.

In Seattle, one collaborating source enrolled patients while the infection was active and tracked those patients longitudinally over the course of disease. Collaborating institutions collected whole blood in K2EDTA tubes following their own protocols. For TCRbeta analysis, collaborator samples were shipped as frozen whole blood, as isolated PBMCs, or as DNA extracted from either sample type. V is clipped by 5 bases and J by 1 base, and the sequence between their germline boundaries is 11 bases long. Reading from cysteine to phenylalanine, the CDR3 counts 14 amino acids. Of the read, only the CDR3 DNA is kept; its 42 bases are in frame from base 1. CDR1 MNHEY and CDR2 SMNVEV are derived from the germline V gene (reference sequence).

The clonotype was recovered from a woman between 55 and 75 years old with COVID-19, enrolled during active disease. This receptor chain uses TRBV27 and TRBJ1-1; the D segment cannot be called with confidence. The sequencing input was peripheral blood. The CDR3 has the sequence CASSRAGENTEAFF. The base sequence is TGTGCCAGCAGTCGGGCGGGCGAGAACACTGAAGCTTTCTTT.